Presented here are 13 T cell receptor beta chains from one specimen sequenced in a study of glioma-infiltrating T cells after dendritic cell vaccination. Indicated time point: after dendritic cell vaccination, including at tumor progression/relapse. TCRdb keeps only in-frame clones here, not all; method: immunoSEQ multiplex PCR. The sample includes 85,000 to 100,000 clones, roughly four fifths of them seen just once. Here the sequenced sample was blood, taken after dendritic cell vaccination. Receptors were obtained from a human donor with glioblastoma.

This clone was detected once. CDR3: CASRMTGYYEQYV. The CDR3 DNA follows: TGTGCCAGCCGAATGACAGGGTACTACGAGCAGTACGTC. The chain employs TRBV6-6 and TRBJ2-7, with TRBD1 identical over 7 bases. Germline V gene sequence: CDR1 MNHNY, CDR2 SVGAGI (reference sequence). Trimming removed 8 bases from V and 3 bases from J; junction bases left unmatched: 7. This CDR3 region has 13 residues.

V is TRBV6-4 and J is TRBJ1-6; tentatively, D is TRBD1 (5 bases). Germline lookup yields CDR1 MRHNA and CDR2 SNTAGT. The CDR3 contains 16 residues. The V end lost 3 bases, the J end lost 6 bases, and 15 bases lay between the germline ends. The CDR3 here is CASSEGSWGVNSPLHF. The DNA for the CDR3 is TGTGCCAGCAGTGAAGGGTCGTGGGGGGTTAATTCACCCCTCCACTTT.

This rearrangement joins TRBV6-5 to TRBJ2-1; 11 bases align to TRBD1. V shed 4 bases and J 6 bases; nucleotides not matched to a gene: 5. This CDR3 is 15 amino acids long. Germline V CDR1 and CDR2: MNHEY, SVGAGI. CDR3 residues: CASSSGTGGTNEQFF. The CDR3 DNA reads TGTGCCAGCAGTTCCGGGACAGGGGGTACCAATGAGCAGTTCTTC.

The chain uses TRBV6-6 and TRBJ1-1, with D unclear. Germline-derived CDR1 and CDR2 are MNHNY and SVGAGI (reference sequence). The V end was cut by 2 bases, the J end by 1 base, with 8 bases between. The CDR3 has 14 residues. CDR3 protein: CASSYGQTNTEAFF. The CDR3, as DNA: TGTGCCAGCAGTTACGGGCAGACGAACACTGAAGCTTTCTTT.

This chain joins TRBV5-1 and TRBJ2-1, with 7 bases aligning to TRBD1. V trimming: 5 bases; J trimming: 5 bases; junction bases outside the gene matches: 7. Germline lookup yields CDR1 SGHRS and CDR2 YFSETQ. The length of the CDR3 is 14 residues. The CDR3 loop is CASSPWTGNNEQFF. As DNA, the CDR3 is TGCGCCAGCAGTCCCTGGACAGGAAACAATGAGCAGTTCTTC.

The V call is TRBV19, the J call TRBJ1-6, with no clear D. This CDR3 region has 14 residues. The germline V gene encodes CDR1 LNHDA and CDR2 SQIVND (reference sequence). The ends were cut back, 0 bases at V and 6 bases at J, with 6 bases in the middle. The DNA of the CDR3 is TGTGCCAGTAGTATAGAACAGCCTAATTCACCCCTCCACTTT. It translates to CASSIEQPNSPLHF.

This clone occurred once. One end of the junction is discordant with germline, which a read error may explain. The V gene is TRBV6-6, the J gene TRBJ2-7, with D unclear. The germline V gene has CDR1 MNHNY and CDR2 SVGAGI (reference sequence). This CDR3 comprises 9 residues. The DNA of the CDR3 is TGTGCCAGCAGTGTACTTCTTAGATTC. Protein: CASSVLLRF.

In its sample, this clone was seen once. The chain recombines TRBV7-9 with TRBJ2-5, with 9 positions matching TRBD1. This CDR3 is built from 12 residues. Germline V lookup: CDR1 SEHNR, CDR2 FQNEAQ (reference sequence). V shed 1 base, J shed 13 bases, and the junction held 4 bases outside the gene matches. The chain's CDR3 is CASSLGAGQGYF. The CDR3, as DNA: TGTGCCAGCAGCTTAGGGGCGGGACAGGGGTACTTC.

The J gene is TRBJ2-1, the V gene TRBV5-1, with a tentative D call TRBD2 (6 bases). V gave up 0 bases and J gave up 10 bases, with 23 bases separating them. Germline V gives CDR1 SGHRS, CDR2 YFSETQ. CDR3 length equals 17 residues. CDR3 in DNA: TGCGCCAGCAGCTTGGGTACCTCAGGTGGGGGGATAAGGGAGCAGTTCTTC. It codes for CASSLGTSGGGIREQFF.

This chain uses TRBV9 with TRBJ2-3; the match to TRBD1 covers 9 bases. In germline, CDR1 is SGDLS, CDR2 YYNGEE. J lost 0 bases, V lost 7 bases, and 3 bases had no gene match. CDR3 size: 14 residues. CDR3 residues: CASGTGSSTDTQYF. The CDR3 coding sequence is TGTGCCAGCGGGACAGGGTCTAGCACAGATACGCAGTATTTT.

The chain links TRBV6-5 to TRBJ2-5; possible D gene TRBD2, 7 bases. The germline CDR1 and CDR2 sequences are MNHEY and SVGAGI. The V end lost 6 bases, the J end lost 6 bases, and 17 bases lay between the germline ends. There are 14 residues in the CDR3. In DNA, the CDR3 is TGTGCCAGCAGGGGAGGGAAGGGGGAGAAGACCCAGTACTTC. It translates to CASRGGKGEKTQYF.

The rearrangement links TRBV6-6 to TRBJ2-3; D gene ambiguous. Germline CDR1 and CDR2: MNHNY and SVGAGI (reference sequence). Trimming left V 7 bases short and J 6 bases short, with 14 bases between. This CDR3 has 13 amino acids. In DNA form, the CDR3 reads TGTGCCAGCATTTCGACTGAACCGGATACGCAGTATTTT. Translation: CASISTEPDTQYF.

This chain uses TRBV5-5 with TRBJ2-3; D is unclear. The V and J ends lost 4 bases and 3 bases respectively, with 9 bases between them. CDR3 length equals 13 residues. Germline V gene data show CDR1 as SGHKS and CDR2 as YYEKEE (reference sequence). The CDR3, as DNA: TGTGCCAGCAGCCTAGGTGCAACAGATACGCAGTATTTT. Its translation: CASSLGATDTQYF.